This TCR beta chain was identified in a study of T cell responses to AZD1222 COVID-19 vaccine. Points on this clone: No antigen is known for it.

The method was immunoSEQ multiplex PCR; TCRdb's version includes in-frame clones alone and lacks a portion of them. The sample has tens of thousands of clones; approximately 90% are singletons. Study findings and constraints: The study sampled repertoires only after the peak T cell response.

The V end was cut by 6 bases, the J end by 4 bases, with 10 bases between. There are 13 residues in the CDR3. The germline V gene encodes CDR1 LGHNA and CDR2 YSLEER. The sequence came from an adult who received the AZD1222 COVID-19 vaccine. The chain uses TRBV4-3 and TRBJ1-5; D is undetermined. Material: peripheral blood, obtained 28 days after the second AZD1222 dose. CDR3: CASSLGQNQPQHF. In DNA form, the CDR3 reads TGCGCCAGCAGTTTGGGCCAGAATCAGCCCCAGCATTTT.